This TCR beta chain was obtained from a study of siplizumab effects on memory and regulatory T cells. Looking at the study overall: Without drug or with siplizumab at 0.95 to 1 ug/mL, mixed lymphocyte reactions were set up in pairs.

The study, taken as a whole, reports: Siplizumab cultures yielded proliferating Tregs whose suppressive function was not confirmed. Naive T cells looked more diverse than memory cells, and they looked like major contributors to the alloresponse.

Germline-derived CDR1 and CDR2 are KGHSH and LQKENI. The CDR3 is 17 amino acids. V dropped 4 bases and J dropped 4; count of bases not matched to a gene: 13. This clone was detected only a few times. Its matching antigen is unknown. Coculture of the mixed lymphocyte reaction cells took place at 37 degrees C and lasted approximately six days. The repertoire was sequenced with immunoSEQ multiplex PCR; TCRdb's copy has only in-frame clones and lacks some. The repertoire has about 14,000 clones, approximately 49% of them found once; the top ten carry roughly 10%. The sequenced material came from CFSE-low (dividing) CD4+ T cells sorted from an allogeneic mixed lymphocyte reaction. This rearrangement joins TRBV18 to TRBJ2-3, with 8 bases fitting TRBD2. The source of this sequence is a human donor in good health; the cells came from an allogeneic mixed lymphocyte reaction. The CDR3 nucleotides read TGTGCCAGCTCACTACAGAGTTCAGCGGGAGTCGCAGATACGCAGTATTTT. As protein: CASSLQSSAGVADTQYF.